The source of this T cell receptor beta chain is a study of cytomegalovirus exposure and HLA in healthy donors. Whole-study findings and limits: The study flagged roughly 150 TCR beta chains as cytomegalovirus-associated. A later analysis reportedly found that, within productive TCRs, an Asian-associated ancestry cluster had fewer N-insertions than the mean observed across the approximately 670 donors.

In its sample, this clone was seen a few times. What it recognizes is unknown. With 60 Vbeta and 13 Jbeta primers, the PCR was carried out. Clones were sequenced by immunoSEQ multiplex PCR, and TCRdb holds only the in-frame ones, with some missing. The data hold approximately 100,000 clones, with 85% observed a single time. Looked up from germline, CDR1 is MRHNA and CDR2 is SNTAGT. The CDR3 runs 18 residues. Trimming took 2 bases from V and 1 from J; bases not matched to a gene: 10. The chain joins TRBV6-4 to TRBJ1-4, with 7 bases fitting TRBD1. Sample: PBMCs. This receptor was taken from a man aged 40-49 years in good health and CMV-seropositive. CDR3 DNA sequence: TGTGCCAGCAGTGACAGGGGGCCCGTTCGTAGAACTAATGAAAAACTGTTTTTT. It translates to CASSDRGPVRRTNEKLFF.